Below, one TCR beta chain is given with its context. Deletions cut 3 bases from V and 4 bases from J, with 25 bases between. Germline assignment: CDR1 MDHEN and CDR2 SYDVKM. This CDR3 is built from 18 residues. This table comes from immunoSEQ multiplex PCR, and its TCRdb copy is limited to in-frame clones, with some not included. The table has tens of thousands of clones, roughly 92% seen once. The data belong to a study of OX40 agonist ivuxolimab in advanced cancers. Study at large: Clinicians treated patients with ivuxolimab, an agonistic anti-OX40 (CD134) antibody. Every 2 weeks, ivuxolimab was infused into the patients intravenously at between 0.01 and 10 mg/kg. Of the participants, 40% had some prior anti-PD-1, anti-PD-L1 or anti-CTLA-4 therapy, which was allowed.

Sequencing was performed on CD4+ or CD8+ T cells sorted from blood, taken in a trial of the OX40 agonist ivuxolimab. V gene TRBV28 combines with J gene TRBJ2-7, with TRBD2 as a possible D gene (6 bases). The receptor comes from an adult with an advanced solid tumor such as melanoma, head and neck, liver or kidney cancer. CDR3 protein: CASSFGLGRESGVYEQYF. In DNA, the CDR3 is TGTGCCAGCAGTTTTGGGCTGGGCAGGGAATCGGGGGTGTACGAGCAGTACTTC.